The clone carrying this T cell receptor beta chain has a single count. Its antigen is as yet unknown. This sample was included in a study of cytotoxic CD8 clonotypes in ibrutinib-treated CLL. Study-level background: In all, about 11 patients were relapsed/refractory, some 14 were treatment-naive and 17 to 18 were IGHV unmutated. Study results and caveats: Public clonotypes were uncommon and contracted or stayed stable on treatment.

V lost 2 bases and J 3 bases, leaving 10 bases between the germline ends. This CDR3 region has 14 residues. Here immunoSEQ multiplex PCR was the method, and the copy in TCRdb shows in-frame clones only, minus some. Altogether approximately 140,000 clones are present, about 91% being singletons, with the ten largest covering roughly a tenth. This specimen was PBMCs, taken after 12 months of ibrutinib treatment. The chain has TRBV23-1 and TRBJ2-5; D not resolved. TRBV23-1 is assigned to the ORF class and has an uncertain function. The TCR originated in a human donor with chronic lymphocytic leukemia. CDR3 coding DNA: TGCGCCAGCAGTCAAAAAGCGAAAGAAGAGACCCAGTACTTC. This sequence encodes CASSQKAKEETQYF.